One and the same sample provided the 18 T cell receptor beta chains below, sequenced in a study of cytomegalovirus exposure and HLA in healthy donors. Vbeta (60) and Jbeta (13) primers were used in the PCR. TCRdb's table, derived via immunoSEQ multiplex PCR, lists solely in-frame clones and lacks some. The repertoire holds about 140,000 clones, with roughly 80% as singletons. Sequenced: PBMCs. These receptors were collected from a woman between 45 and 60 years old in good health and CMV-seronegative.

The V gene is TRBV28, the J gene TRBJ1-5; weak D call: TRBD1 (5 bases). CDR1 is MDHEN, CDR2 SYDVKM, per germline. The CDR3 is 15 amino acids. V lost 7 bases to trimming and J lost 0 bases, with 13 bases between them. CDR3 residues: CASIYRGDSNQPQHF. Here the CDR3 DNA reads TGTGCCAGCATATACCGGGGGGATAGCAATCAGCCCCAGCATTTT.

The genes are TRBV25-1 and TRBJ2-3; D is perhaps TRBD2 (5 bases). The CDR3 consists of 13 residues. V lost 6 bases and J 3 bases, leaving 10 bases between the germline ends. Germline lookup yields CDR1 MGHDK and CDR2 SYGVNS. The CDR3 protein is CASRDSPTDTQYF. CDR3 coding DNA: TGTGCCAGCAGGGACTCCCCGACAGATACGCAGTATTTT.

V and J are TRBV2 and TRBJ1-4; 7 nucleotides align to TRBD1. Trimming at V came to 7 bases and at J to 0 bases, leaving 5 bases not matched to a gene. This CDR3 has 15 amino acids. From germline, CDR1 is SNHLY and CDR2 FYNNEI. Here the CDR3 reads CASKEGGSTNEKLFF. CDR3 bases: TGTGCCAGCAAGGAAGGGGGCTCAACTAATGAAAAACTGTTTTTT.

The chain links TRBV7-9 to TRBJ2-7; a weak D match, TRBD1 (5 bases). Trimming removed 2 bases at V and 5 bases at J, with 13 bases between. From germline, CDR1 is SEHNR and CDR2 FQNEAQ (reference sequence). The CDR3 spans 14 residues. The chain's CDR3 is CASSLTSRAHEQYF. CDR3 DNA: TGTGCCAGCAGCTTAACTTCCAGGGCCCACGAGCAGTACTTC.

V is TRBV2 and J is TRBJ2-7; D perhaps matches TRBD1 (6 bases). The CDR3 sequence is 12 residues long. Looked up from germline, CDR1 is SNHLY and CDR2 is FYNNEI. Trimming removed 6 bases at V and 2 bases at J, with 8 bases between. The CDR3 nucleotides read TGTGCCAGCAGGGGGGCAGCCTACGAGCAGTACTTC. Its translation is CASRGAAYEQYF.

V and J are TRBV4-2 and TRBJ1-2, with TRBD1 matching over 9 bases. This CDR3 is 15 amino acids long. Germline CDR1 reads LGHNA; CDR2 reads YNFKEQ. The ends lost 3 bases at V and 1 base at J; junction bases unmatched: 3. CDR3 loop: CASSHGTGNNYGYTF. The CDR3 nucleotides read TGTGCCAGCAGCCATGGGACAGGGAATAACTATGGCTACACCTTC.

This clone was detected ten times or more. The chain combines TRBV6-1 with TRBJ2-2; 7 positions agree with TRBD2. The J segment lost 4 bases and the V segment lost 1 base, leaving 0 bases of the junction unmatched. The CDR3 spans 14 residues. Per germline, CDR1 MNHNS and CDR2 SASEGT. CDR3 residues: CASSEGGGTGELFF. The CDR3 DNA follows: TGTGCCAGCAGTGAAGGGGGGGGCACCGGGGAGCTGTTTTTT.

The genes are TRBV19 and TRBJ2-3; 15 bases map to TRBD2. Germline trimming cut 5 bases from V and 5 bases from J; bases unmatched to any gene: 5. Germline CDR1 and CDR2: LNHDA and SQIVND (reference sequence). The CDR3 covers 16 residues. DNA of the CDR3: TGTGCCAGTAGTCCCGGACTAGCGGGGGGGGGAGATACGCAGTATTTT. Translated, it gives CASSPGLAGGGDTQYF.

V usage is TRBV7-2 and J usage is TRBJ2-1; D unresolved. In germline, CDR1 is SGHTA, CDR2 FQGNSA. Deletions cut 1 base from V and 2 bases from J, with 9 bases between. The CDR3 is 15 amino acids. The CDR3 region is CASSLDGNAYNEQFF. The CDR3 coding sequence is TGTGCCAGCAGCTTAGATGGCAATGCCTACAATGAGCAGTTCTTC.

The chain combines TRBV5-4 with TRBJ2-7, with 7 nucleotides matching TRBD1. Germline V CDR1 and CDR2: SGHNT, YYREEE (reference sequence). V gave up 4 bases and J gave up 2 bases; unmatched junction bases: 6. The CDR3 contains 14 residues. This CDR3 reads CASSDRDSTYEQYF. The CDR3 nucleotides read TGTGCCAGCAGCGATCGGGACAGTACCTACGAGCAGTACTTC.

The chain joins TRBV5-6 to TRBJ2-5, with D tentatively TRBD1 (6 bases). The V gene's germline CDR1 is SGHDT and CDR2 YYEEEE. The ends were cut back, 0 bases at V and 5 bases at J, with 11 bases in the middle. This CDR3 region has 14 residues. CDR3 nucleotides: TGTGCCAGCAGCTTGGCCTCAGGGGCCGAGACCCAGTACTTC. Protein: CASSLASGAETQYF. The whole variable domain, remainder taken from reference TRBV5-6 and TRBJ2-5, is DAGVTQSPTHLIKTRGQQVTLRCSPKSGHDTVSWYQQALGQGPQFIFQYYEEEERQRGNFPDRFSGHQFPNYSSELNVNALLLGDSALYLCASSLASGAETQYFGPGTRLLVL.

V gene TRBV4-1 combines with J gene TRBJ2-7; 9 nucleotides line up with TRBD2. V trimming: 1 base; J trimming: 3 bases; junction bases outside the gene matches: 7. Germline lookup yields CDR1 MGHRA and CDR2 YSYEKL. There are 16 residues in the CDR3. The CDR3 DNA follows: TGCGCCAGCAGCCAAGGGATACTAGCGGGTGACTACGAGCAGTACTTC. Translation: CASSQGILAGDYEQYF.

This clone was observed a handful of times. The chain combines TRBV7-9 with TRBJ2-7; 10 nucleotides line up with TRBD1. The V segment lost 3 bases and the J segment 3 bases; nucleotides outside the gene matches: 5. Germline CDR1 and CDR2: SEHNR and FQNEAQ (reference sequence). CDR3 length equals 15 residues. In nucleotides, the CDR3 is TGTGCCAGCAGCTTCGACAGGGGGCGCATCTACGAGCAGTACTTC. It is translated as CASSFDRGRIYEQYF. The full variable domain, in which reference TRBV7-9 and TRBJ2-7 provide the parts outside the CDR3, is DTGVSQNPRHKITKRGQNVTFRCDPISEHNRLYWYRQTLGQGPEFLTYFQNEAQLEKSRLLSDRFSAERPKGSFSTLEIQRTEQGDSAMYLCASSFDRGRIYEQYFGPGTRLTVT.

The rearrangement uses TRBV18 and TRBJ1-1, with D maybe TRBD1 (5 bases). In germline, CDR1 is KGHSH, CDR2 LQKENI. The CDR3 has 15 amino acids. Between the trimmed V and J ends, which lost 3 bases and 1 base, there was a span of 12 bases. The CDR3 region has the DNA TGTGCCAGCTCACCCCGGGGGGGGAAGAACACTGAAGCTTTCTTT. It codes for CASSPRGGKNTEAFF. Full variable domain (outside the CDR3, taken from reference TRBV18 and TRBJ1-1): NAGVMQNPRHLVRRRGQEARLRCSPMKGHSHVYWYRQLPEEGLKFMVYLQKENIIDESGMPKERFSAEFPKEGPSILRIQQVVRGDSAAYFCASSPRGGKNTEAFFGQGTRLTVV.

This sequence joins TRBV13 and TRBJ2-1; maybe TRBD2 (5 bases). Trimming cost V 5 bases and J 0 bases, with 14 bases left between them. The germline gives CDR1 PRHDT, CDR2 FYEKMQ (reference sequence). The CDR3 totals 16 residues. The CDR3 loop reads CASSSRLGSSYNEQFF. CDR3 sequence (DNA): TGTGCCAGCAGCAGCCGACTGGGGAGCTCCTACAATGAGCAGTTCTTC.

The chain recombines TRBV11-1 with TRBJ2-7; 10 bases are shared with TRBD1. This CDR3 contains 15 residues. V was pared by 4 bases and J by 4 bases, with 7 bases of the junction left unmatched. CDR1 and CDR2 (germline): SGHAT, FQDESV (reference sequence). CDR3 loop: CASSSTGTGVYEQYF. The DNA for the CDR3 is TGTGCCAGCAGCTCAACCGGGACAGGGGTATACGAGCAGTACTTC. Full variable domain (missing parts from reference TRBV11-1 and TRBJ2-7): EAEVAQSPRYKITEKSQAVAFWCDPISGHATLYWYRQILGQGPELLVQFQDESVVDDSQLPKDRFSAERLKGVDSTLKIQPAELGDSAMYLCASSSTGTGVYEQYFGPGTRLTVT.

The CDR3 DNA follows: TGTGCCATCAGTGCCCTTGACAGGGGCCACACTGAAGCTTTCTTT. It translates to CAISALDRGHTEAFF. V and J are TRBV10-3 and TRBJ1-1, with TRBD1 identical over 8 bases. J was trimmed by 3 bases and V by 4 bases; bases with no gene match: 7. Looked up from germline, CDR1 is ENHRY and CDR2 is SYGVKD. The CDR3 extends over 15 amino acids.

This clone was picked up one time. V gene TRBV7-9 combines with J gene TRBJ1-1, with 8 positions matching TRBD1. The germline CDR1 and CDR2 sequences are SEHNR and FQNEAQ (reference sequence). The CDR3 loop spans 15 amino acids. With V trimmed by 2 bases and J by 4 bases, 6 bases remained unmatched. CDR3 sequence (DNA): TGTGCCAGCAGCTTACAGGGGGCAATGGGCACTGAAGCTTTCTTT. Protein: CASSLQGAMGTEAFF.